This TCR beta chain was sequenced in a study of vaccination and CD4 T cells after COVID-19. Study overall: Cells received overlapping spike peptides from SARS-CoV-2, HCoV-NL63, HCoV-OC43 and HCoV-229E as stimulation.

Cultured CD4+ T cell DNA was sequenced using the Oncomine TCR Beta short-read assay. After culture, CD4+ T cells served as the source for genomic DNA extraction. MiXCR was run by TCRdb on the PCR reads, yielding one entry per CDR3 protein. The table lists 15,000 to 20,000 distinct CDR3 sequences, 51% of them singletons. Treatment of the sample: approximately nine-day PBMC culture with coronavirus spike peptide pools or control peptides (ViraFEST assay). Positive PCR results dated from March to December 2020, before the US Alpha, Beta and Delta variants. Regarding this clonotype: Its antigen is unidentified.

This CDR3 is built from 16 residues. Germline V lookup: CDR1 MDHEN, CDR2 SYDVKM. The V and J ends lost 6 bases and 3 bases, in that order; junction bases with no gene match: 13. The material sequenced was CD4+ T cells from blood, cultured in vitro, taken before SARS-CoV-2 vaccination. The clonotype was recovered from a human donor who had recovered from COVID-19. The chain carries TRBV28 and TRBJ2-7; 8 bases are shared with TRBD1. CDR3 protein: CASRSSDRGYLYEQYF. The CDR3 DNA is TGTGCCAGCAGATCATCCGACAGGGGTTATCTCTACGAGCAGTACTTC.